This T cell receptor (beta chain) was found in a study of tumor-infiltrating lymphocytes in primary liver carcinoma. V was clipped by 6 bases and J by 11 bases; unmatched bases: 17. CDR3 length equals 15 residues. Germline CDR1 is SGHKS and CDR2 is YYEKEE (reference sequence). Co-extraction of RNA and DNA was performed on roughly 17-32 mg of unsorted bulk tissue. Priming with a constant-region primer yielded TCR beta cDNA from roughly 490 ng total RNA. TCR beta libraries came from three nested multiplex PCR rounds using slightly modified ARM-PCR. TRBV1-TRBV30 forward primers paired with a C-beta reverse primer drove the first two PCR rounds, about 10 cycles each. TCRdb called the multiplex PCR reads again in MiXCR, with one record for every CDR3 protein. Here the sample spans fewer than 75,000 distinct CDR3 sequences, about three quarters being singletons.

The rearrangement joins TRBV5-5 to TRBJ2-1; 7 bases are a match to TRBD1. Sequences were obtained from liver tumor tissue from sampling region 2. Subset described: tumor region T2, inferior pole. This TCR was recovered from a man in his forties with primary liver carcinoma and hepatitis B virus infection. The CDR3 is CASNPGQDSYHKQFF. Here the CDR3 DNA reads TGTGCCAGCAACCCTGGACAGGATTCCTACCATAAGCAGTTCTTC.